A single sample is the source of the 28 T cell receptor beta chains below, sequenced in a study of shared clonotypes between healthy human individuals. Profiling relied on immunoSEQ multiplex PCR, and the TCRdb table lists in-frame clones only, not all of them. Of roughly 2,300,000 clones in the sample, about 90% were seen once. The sequenced sample was naive CD4+ T cells from PBMCs. The sample's subset: CD45RA+ positively selected. The receptor source for this set is a man aged 18 to 30 in good health. Some clones in this sample may be carry-over from other donors' samples.

J is TRBJ2-7 and V is TRBV28; 12 bases line up with TRBD1. This CDR3 spans 20 amino acids. After removal of 6 bases from V and 1 base from J, the junction contained 19 bases not matched to a gene. Per the germline V gene, CDR1 is MDHEN and CDR2 is SYDVKM. CDR3 sequence reads: CASSERPGTGGTRGSYEQYF. In DNA, the CDR3 is TGTGCCAGCAGCGAGCGGCCTGGGACAGGGGGCACGAGGGGGTCCTACGAGCAGTACTTC. The full variable domain, with the rest looked up from reference TRBV28 and TRBJ2-7, is DVKVTQSSRYLVKRTGEKVFLECVQDMDHENMFWYRQDPGLGLRLIYFSYDVKMKEKGDIPEGYSVSREKKERFSLILESASTNQTSMYLCASSERPGTGGTRGSYEQYFGPGTRLTVT.

This chain uses TRBV5-1 with TRBJ2-2, with 9 bases that match TRBD2. V lost 4 bases, J lost 6 bases, and 13 bases stayed unmatched. CDR3 size: 17 residues. CDR1 and CDR2 from the germline V gene are SGHRS and YFSETQ. In nucleotides, the CDR3 is TGCGCCAGCAGCCTGCCAGGAGCGGGAGGTCTTGCCGGGGAGCTGTTTTTT. This sequence encodes CASSLPGAGGLAGELFF.

The chain recombines TRBV5-4 with TRBJ2-5; 8 bases line up with TRBD2. J was trimmed by 5 bases and V by 0 bases; bases with no gene match: 6. CDR1 SGHNT and CDR2 YYREEE come from the germline V gene (reference sequence). This CDR3 spans 15 amino acids. CDR3 in DNA: TGTGCCAGCAGCTTGGGGACTAGCCGGGAGGAGACCCAGTACTTC. Protein: CASSLGTSREETQYF.

The J gene is TRBJ2-2, the V gene TRBV7-6; either TRBD1 or TRBD2 may supply D (5 bases each). The V and J ends lost 1 base and 4 bases respectively, with 7 bases between them. Germline lookup yields CDR1 SGHVS and CDR2 FNYEAQ. This CDR3 has 14 amino acids. This CDR3 is CASSLGGTTGELFF. The CDR3 DNA is TGTGCCAGCAGCTTAGGGGGGACCACCGGGGAGCTGTTTTTT.

The chain uses TRBV5-5 and TRBJ2-1; the D gene could be TRBD1 or TRBD2 (6 bases each). The CDR3 is made up of 15 amino acids. Trimming removed 4 bases from V and 4 bases from J, with 15 bases in between. Germline V CDR1 and CDR2: SGHKS, YYEKEE (reference sequence). The CDR3 loop reads CASSGGTMTYNEQFF. The DNA of the CDR3 is TGTGCCAGCAGCGGGGGGACAATGACTTACAATGAGCAGTTCTTC.

With respect to this clone: Without the conserved terminal phenylalanine or tryptophan, this CDR3 likely stems from a read error. This chain links TRBV29-1 with TRBJ2-7; TRBD1 might be the D (6 bases). Germline V lookup: CDR1 SQVTM, CDR2 ANQGSEA. The CDR3 runs 15 residues. Trimming took 5 bases from V and 2 from J, leaving 19 bases between them. The CDR3 DNA is TGCAGCGTTTGTTTTCTTGGACAGCCGACCTACGAGCAGTACCTC. It translates to CSVCFLGQPTYEQYL.

The rearrangement joins TRBV5-1 to TRBJ2-3, with D hard to call. V was cut by 4 bases and J by 2 bases, with 14 bases left in between. This CDR3 is 15 amino acids long. Germline lookup yields CDR1 SGHRS and CDR2 YFSETQ. This CDR3 is CASSRVGTLTDTQYF. The CDR3, as DNA: TGCGCCAGCAGCAGGGTAGGCACTCTCACAGATACGCAGTATTTT.

This rearrangement joins TRBV2 to TRBJ1-1; no firm D call. CDR3 length equals 11 residues. CDR1 and CDR2 from the germline V gene are SNHLY and FYNNEI. Trimming removed 8 bases at V and 10 bases at J, with 14 bases between. The CDR3 nucleotides are TGTGCCAGCGGGTACGAGGGTGTAGCTTTCTTT. Translated: CASGYEGVAFF. The whole variable domain, remainder taken from reference TRBV2 and TRBJ1-1, is EPEVTQTPSHQVTQMGQEVILRCVPISNHLYFYWYRQILGQKVEFLVSFYNNEISEKSEIFDDQFSVERPDGSNFTLKIRSTKLEDSAMYFCASGYEGVAFFGQGTRLTVV.

This chain links TRBV7-2 with TRBJ1-1; unclear D gene. With 3 bases removed from V and 6 bases from J, the gap between germline ends came to 14 bases. Per the germline V gene, CDR1 is SGHTA and CDR2 is FQGNSA. The length of the CDR3 is 14 residues. The CDR3 DNA reads as TGTGCCAGCAGCTTTTCCCTTAGGGCCGCTGAAGCTTTCTTT. It codes for CASSFSLRAAEAFF.

The V gene is TRBV6-1, the J gene TRBJ1-4; TRBD1 might be the D (5 bases). CDR1 and CDR2 (germline): MNHNS, SASEGT. The CDR3 runs to 13 residues. The V gene lost 7 bases and the J gene lost 3 bases, with 9 bases spanning the gap. CDR3 nucleotides: TGTGCCAGCATTCCAGGGCCTAATGAAAAACTGTTTTTT. Translated: CASIPGPNEKLFF.

This chain uses TRBV11-1 with TRBJ2-2; unclear D gene. The CDR3 contains 13 residues. Germline CDR1 and CDR2: SGHAT and FQDESV (reference sequence). V was cut by 1 base and J by 4 bases, with 4 bases left in between. CDR3 amino acids: CASSLGGTGELFF. The DNA for the CDR3 is TGTGCCAGCAGCTTAGGGGGCACCGGGGAGCTGTTTTTT.

The CDR3 DNA sequence: TGTGCCAGTAGTGCGGGACTAGCGGGCGGTGGCACAGATACGCAGTATTTT. Its protein product is CASSAGLAGGGTDTQYF. The chain joins TRBV19 to TRBJ2-3; TRBD2 matches 12 bases. This CDR3 comprises 17 residues. J lost 1 base, V lost 5 bases, and 7 bases had no gene match. CDR1 is LNHDA, CDR2 SQIVND, per germline (reference sequence).

J is TRBJ1-2 and V is TRBV5-1; D gene ambiguous. The CDR3 covers 14 residues. V was clipped by 4 bases and J by 2 bases, with 12 bases between them. Looked up from germline, CDR1 is SGHRS and CDR2 is YFSETQ. Written as DNA, the CDR3 is TGCGCCAGCAGCCTGAGGACGGAGAACTATGGCTACACCTTC. It encodes CASSLRTENYGYTF.

The CDR3, as DNA: TGTGCCAGCTCAGGGGGCACCGGGTCCTACAATGAGCAGTTCTTC. It codes for CASSGGTGSYNEQFF. J is TRBJ2-1 and V is TRBV18, with D possibly being TRBD1 (6 bases). The CDR3 length is 15 residues. CDR1 is KGHSH and CDR2 is LQKENI in the germline V gene. Deletions cut 5 bases from V and 1 base from J, with 12 bases between.

This chain links TRBV15 with TRBJ2-3; no clear D. There are 15 residues in the CDR3. The germline V gene encodes CDR1 LNHNV and CDR2 YYDKDF (reference sequence). V was shortened by 8 bases and J by 6 bases, with 21 bases between the two germline ends. The DNA for the CDR3 is TGTGCCACCCGCCTGTCGAACCTAAGAATGGATACGCAGTATTTT. Translated: CATRLSNLRMDTQYF.

The V call is TRBV7-3, the J call TRBJ1-1, with 8 bases fitting TRBD1. CDR1 and CDR2 (germline): SGHTA, FQGTGA. The length of the CDR3 is 16 residues. Trimming at V came to 0 bases and at J to 0 bases, leaving 3 bases not matched to a gene. CDR3 in amino acids: CASSLTPGGLNTEAFF. For the CDR3, the DNA is TGTGCCAGCAGCTTAACCCCAGGGGGCTTGAACACTGAAGCTTTCTTT.

Details on this clone: Other DNA sequences of this sample code for an identical CDR3. The chain uses TRBV6-1 and TRBJ2-7; 12 bases align to TRBD1. Trimming removed 6 bases from V and 4 bases from J; junction bases left unmatched: 4. From germline, CDR1 is MNHNS and CDR2 SASEGT. CDR3 length equals 14 residues. CDR3: CASRRDRGQYEQYF. The CDR3 coding sequence is TGTGCCAGCAGGCGGGACAGGGGGCAGTACGAGCAGTACTTC.

The chain links TRBV10-3 to TRBJ2-4, with D possibly matching TRBD2 (5 bases). CDR1 is ENHRY, CDR2 SYGVKD, per germline. The CDR3 consists of 13 residues. V was cut by 6 bases and J by 8 bases, with 14 bases left in between. The CDR3 loop reads CAIRRDWLDIQYF. DNA of the CDR3: TGTGCCATCAGACGGGATTGGTTGGACATTCAGTACTTC.

V usage is TRBV5-1 and J usage is TRBJ1-2; 8 positions match TRBD1. The CDR3 is 16 residues long. Germline V gives CDR1 SGHRS, CDR2 YFSETQ. Losses at the gene ends were 0 bases for V and 4 bases for J; bases not matched to a gene: 8. The CDR3 region has the DNA TGCGCCAGCAGCTTGGGGCCGGGACAGGCAAGCTATGGCTACACCTTC. This gives the protein CASSLGPGQASYGYTF.

The V call is TRBV4-1, the J call TRBJ2-5; D possibly corresponds to TRBD1 (5 bases). This CDR3 spans 14 amino acids. Germline CDR1 is MGHRA and CDR2 is YSYEKL. Trimming stripped 0 bases from V and 5 bases from J, with 10 bases between. The CDR3 spells CASSQDRARETQYF. The CDR3 coding sequence is TGCGCCAGCAGCCAAGACAGGGCACGGGAGACCCAGTACTTC.

V and J are TRBV6-5 and TRBJ1-6; no definite D call. The CDR3 extends over 15 amino acids. Germline V CDR1 and CDR2: MNHEY, SVGAGI. Trimming took 6 bases from V and 8 from J, leaving 17 bases between them. The CDR3 nucleotides are TGTGCCAGCAGCCCGGGGTACCGTTCCGATTCACCCCTCCACTTT. Translating it yields CASSPGYRSDSPLHF.

Regarding this clone: A much bigger clone sits one base away, suggesting this may be a read error. This chain uses TRBV25-1 with TRBJ2-7, with D unclear. V dropped 5 bases and J dropped 0 bases, with 5 bases sitting between them. The CDR3 is 12 amino acids. Germline assignment: CDR1 MGHDK and CDR2 SYGVNS. CDR3 nucleotides: TGTGCCAGCAGTTACAGCTCCTACGAGCAGTACTTC. It codes for CASSYSSYEQYF.

This sequence joins TRBV19 and TRBJ2-6; TRBD1 or TRBD2 may be the D gene (5 bases each). The germline V gene encodes CDR1 LNHDA and CDR2 SQIVND (reference sequence). This CDR3 contains 18 residues. V lost 7 bases and J 0 bases, leaving 19 bases between the germline ends. The CDR3 coding sequence is TGTGCCAGTATCTCCCGGCCGGGGACGAGCTCTGGGGCCAACGTCCTGACTTTC. As protein: CASISRPGTSSGANVLTF.

This chain uses TRBV11-2 with TRBJ2-2; 7 bases are a match to TRBD2. The CDR3 has 16 residues. With 8 bases clipped from V and 4 bases from J, the junction kept 13 bases outside the gene matches. Germline-derived CDR1 and CDR2 are SGHAT and FQNNGV. This CDR3 is CASGRGGWIITGELFF. CDR3 sequence (DNA): TGTGCCAGCGGGAGGGGTGGGTGGATTATCACCGGGGAGCTGTTTTTT.

The gene calls are TRBV6-6 and TRBJ2-3, with D possibly matching TRBD2 (6 bases). Trimming pared 7 bases from V and 2 bases from J, leaving 19 bases between. The CDR3 is made up of 16 amino acids. CDR1 MNHNY and CDR2 SVGAGI come from the germline V gene (reference sequence). The CDR3 is CASTNPPGLTTDTQYF. In DNA form, the CDR3 reads TGTGCCAGCACCAACCCCCCGGGACTCACCACAGATACGCAGTATTTT.

CDR3 sequence (DNA): TGTGCCAGTAGTACCTTCAACTTACAAGAGACCCAGTACTTC. Translated: CASSTFNLQETQYF. The V and J genes are TRBV19 and TRBJ2-5, with D uncertain. Germline CDR1 is LNHDA and CDR2 is SQIVND (reference sequence). V lost 4 bases and J 2 bases, leaving 11 bases between the germline ends. The CDR3 is made up of 14 amino acids.

This chain connects TRBV5-1 to TRBJ2-7, with 12 bases fitting TRBD2. The germline CDR1 and CDR2 sequences are SGHRS and YFSETQ. CDR3 size: 16 residues. The V segment lost 4 bases and the J segment 3 bases; nucleotides outside the gene matches: 8. The CDR3 DNA reads TGCGCCAGCAGCCGAGCGACTAGCGGGAGTGGCTACGAGCAGTACTTC. This encodes CASSRATSGSGYEQYF.

The V gene is TRBV7-3, the J gene TRBJ2-4, with TRBD1 identical over 7 bases. Germline V gene lookup returns CDR1 SGHTA and CDR2 FQGTGA. V was pared by 5 bases and J by 8 bases, with 6 bases of the junction left unmatched. The CDR3 consists of 13 residues. The CDR3 DNA sequence: TGTGCCAGCAGCCTACTGCAGGGGGACATTCAGTACTTC. The encoded protein is CASSLLQGDIQYF. Full variable domain (rest looked up from reference TRBV7-3 and TRBJ2-4): GAGVSQTPSNKVTEKGKYVELRCDPISGHTALYWYRQSLGQGPEFLIYFQGTGAADDSGLPNDRFFAVRPEGSVSTLKIQRTERGDSAVYLCASSLLQGDIQYFGAGTRLSVL.